A selection of T cell receptor beta chains follows, all from one sample in a study of T cell responses to AZD1222 COVID-19 vaccine. Generated by immunoSEQ multiplex PCR, the TCRdb table keeps only in-frame clones and is missing some. The data contain some 200,000 clones, about 93% of them singletons. This sample comprised peripheral blood, obtained on day 0 of MenACWY control vaccination. These receptors originate from an adult in good health. CDR3s include the opening cysteine and the closing phenylalanine or tryptophan. The D gene is left open where the match is weak. For some rows the clone size is stated as once, few or many, or as a class when expanded; others skip it.

TRBJ2-7 | NA | TRBV2 | few | TGTGCCAGCACCCCTGGCGGCCACGAGCAGTACTTC | CASTPGGHEQYF
TRBJ1-2 | NA | TRBV7-9 | NA | TGTGCCAGCAGCTTGGGGGATACAGGGAATGGCGGCTACACCTTC | CASSLGDTGNGGYTF
TRBJ1-5 | NA | TRBV28 | NA | TGTGCCAGCAGTTTCCCCGGCAGGGACTCCCGACAGCCCCAGCATTTT | CASSFPGRDSRQPQHF
TRBJ2-7 | TRBD2 | TRBV13 | NA | TGTGCCAGCAGCTTAAGGCGGGGGACCCGGGGGGAGCAGTACTTC | CASSLRRGTRGEQYF
TRBJ2-1 | NA | TRBV6-5 | once | TGTGCCAGCAGTTACGCGGGCTCCTACAATGAGCAGTTCTTC | CASSYAGSYNEQFF
TRBJ1-4 | NA | TRBV19 | NA | TGTGCCAGTAGTATAACCCTTAATGAAAAACTGTTTTTT | CASSITLNEKLFF
TRBJ1-6 | NA | TRBV12-5 | NA | TGTGCTAGTGGTTTGGTAACCGGGACACCAAATTCACCCCTCCACTTT | CASGLVTGTPNSPLHF
TRBJ1-4 | NA | TRBV5-1 | NA | TGCGCCAGCAGCTTACGGCCCCCCACTAATGAAAAACTGTTTTTT | CASSLRPPTNEKLFF
TRBJ2-3 | NA | TRBV18 | NA | TGTGCCAGCTCACCAGGGTTGGGCACAGATACGCAGTATTTT | CASSPGLGTDTQYF
TRBJ1-1 | NA | TRBV28 | NA | TGTGCCAGCAGTACCCCAGGGGCCGCCCCCCGGACTGAAGCTTTCTTT | CASSTPGAAPRTEAFF
TRBJ2-7 | NA | TRBV2 | NA | TGTGCCAGCAGTGATTACTACGAGCAGTACTTC | CASSDYYEQYF
TRBJ1-1 | NA | TRBV6-5 | NA | TGTGCCAGCAGTTTCTTAGGAATAGCCACTGAAGCTTTCTTT | CASSFLGIATEAFF
TRBJ1-1 | NA | TRBV12-3/TRBV12-4 | NA | TGTGCCAGCAGGGTGATGAAAACTGAAGCTTTCTTT | CASRVMKTEAFF
TRBJ1-2 | NA | TRBV18 | NA | TGTGCCAGCTCACCACAGGAGGGCGTGTATGGCTACACCTTC | CASSPQEGVYGYTF
TRBJ2-7 | NA | TRBV6-5 | NA | TGTGCCAGCAGGGGGGTCAGGTACGAGCAGTACTTC | CASRGVRYEQYF
TRBJ1-2 | NA | TRBV7-8 | NA | TGTGCCAGCAGCCCTTCCACGGGTTTTGATGGCTACACCTTC | CASSPSTGFDGYTF
TRBJ1-2 | NA | TRBV19 | once | TGTGCCAGTAGTACTACGGCGGACAGAAACTATGGCTACACCTTC | CASSTTADRNYGYTF
TRBJ1-4 | TRBD1 | TRBV5-5 | NA | TGTGCCAGCAGCGCCTCCGGGACAGGCCAAGAAAAACTGTTTTTT | CASSASGTGQEKLFF
TRBJ1-1 | TRBD1 | TRBV18 | NA | TGTGCCAGCCAGGGGGTCCCGGGTCCGGGTGTAGCTTTCTTT | CASQGVPGPGVAFF
TRBJ1-2 | NA | TRBV24-1 | NA | TGTGCCACCAGTGCCGTGGGGGGAGGCTACACCTTC | CATSAVGGGYTF
TRBJ2-7 | TRBD1 | TRBV10-3 | NA | TGTGCCATCAGACCGGGACAGGGGGCCCCCGAGCAGTACTTC | CAIRPGQGAPEQYF
TRBJ1-5 | NA | TRBV6-2/TRBV6-3 | NA | TGTGCCAGCAGTTATCGCAGGGCCCAGCCCCAGCATTTT | CASSYRRAQPQHF
TRBJ1-1 | NA | TRBV19 | NA | TGTGCCAGTAGTATCCACTCCGGTCGCATGAACACTGAAGCTTTCTTT | CASSIHSGRMNTEAFF
TRBJ1-2 | TRBD1 | TRBV7-2 | NA | TGTGCCAGCAGCTTAGGCTCCGGACAGGGAAACTATGGCTACACCTTC | CASSLGSGQGNYGYTF
TRBJ1-1 | TRBD1 | TRBV5-1 | NA | TGCGCCAGCAGCTTTCAGGGGGACACTGAAGCTTTCTTT | CASSFQGDTEAFF
TRBJ1-5 | NA | TRBV2 | NA | TGTGCCAGCAGTGAAGCGTGGAGCAATCAGCCCCAGCATTTT | CASSEAWSNQPQHF
TRBJ1-1 | TRBD1 | TRBV18 | NA | TGTGCCAGCTCACCGAGGGACCGGGACAGAGCTTTCTTT | CASSPRDRDRAFF
TRBJ1-1 | NA | TRBV2 | NA | TGTGCCAGCAGTTTTACAGGGATCTCGAACACTGAAGCTTTCTTT | CASSFTGISNTEAFF
TRBJ1-3 | TRBD1 | TRBV19 | few | TGTGCCAGTAGTAGGGACAGCTCCTCTGGAAACACCATATATTTT | CASSRDSSSGNTIYF
TRBJ1-2 | TRBD1 | TRBV28 | NA | TGTGCCAGCAGGGGACAGGGTACGGGCTATGGCTACACCTTC | CASRGQGTGYGYTF
TRBJ1-1 | NA | TRBV28 | NA | TGTGCCAGCACCGCACCAGTGAACACTGAAGCTTTCTTT | CASTAPVNTEAFF
TRBJ1-2 | NA | TRBV5-4 | NA | TGTGCCAGCACCTTTTCTGGGAGGGGGGCGCAAGGCTACACCTTC | CASTFSGRGAQGYTF
TRBJ1-2 | NA | TRBV4-3 | NA | TGCGCCAGCAGCCAAGACTCCAGGGCTGGGAGCTATGGCTACACCTTC | CASSQDSRAGSYGYTF
TRBJ1-6 | NA | TRBV27 | NA | TGTGCCAGCAGTTCGGGACGTTCTAATTCACCCCTCCACTTT | CASSSGRSNSPLHF
TRBJ2-3 | NA | TRBV7-2 | NA | TGTGCCAGCAGCGCCGGGGATACTAGCACAGATACGCAGTATTTT | CASSAGDTSTDTQYF
TRBJ1-1 | NA | TRBV14 | once | TGTGCCAGCAGCTTGCTTGGGGGCGGCACTGAAGCTTTCTTT | CASSLLGGGTEAFF
TRBJ1-2 | NA | TRBV12-3/TRBV12-4 | NA | TGTGCCAGCAGTTTACAAGTTTATGGCTACACCTTC | CASSLQVYGYTF
TRBJ1-5 | NA | TRBV28 | NA | TGTGCCAGCAGTTTTTCTGGGGGCAGCAATCAGCCCCAGCATTTT | CASSFSGGSNQPQHF
TRBJ2-7 | NA | TRBV10-1 | NA | TGCGCCAGCAGTGAGTCTCAGGGCTCCTACGAGCAGTACTTC | CASSESQGSYEQYF
TRBJ2-5 | NA | TRBV7-9 | NA | TGTGCCAGCAGCTTCGGGACGGCAAGGGAGACCCAGTACTTC | CASSFGTARETQYF